This passage covers 16 T cell receptor beta chains from one sample sequenced in a study of neoadjuvant nivolumab and ipilimumab in lung cancer. TCRdb's table, derived via immunoSEQ multiplex PCR, lists solely in-frame clones and lacks some. The repertoire holds about 7,700 clones, with 75% to 90% as singletons. Specimen: tumor tissue, collected after neoadjuvant nivolumab, alone or with ipilimumab, at or shortly before surgery. The receptors derive from an adult with non-small cell lung cancer. Some clones in this sample may be carry-over from other donors' samples.

This clone was found a few times. J is TRBJ2-3 and V is TRBV18; 10 bases agree with TRBD1. The J segment lost 4 bases and the V segment lost 5 bases, leaving 6 bases of the junction unmatched. The CDR3 is made up of 15 amino acids. Germline CDR1 is KGHSH and CDR2 is LQKENI. The CDR3 DNA follows: TGTGCCAGCTCAGACGACAGGGGGCGCGCAGATACGCAGTATTTT. Amino acids: CASSDDRGRADTQYF.

V and J are TRBV7-6 and TRBJ2-1; possibly TRBD2 for D (6 bases). This CDR3 is 16 amino acids long. Germline V CDR1 and CDR2: SGHVS, FNYEAQ. The V end lost 7 bases, the J end lost 8 bases, and 24 bases lay between the germline ends. The DNA for the CDR3 is TGTGCCAGCACCTCTCGAAGTTGGGGGGTATATGATGAGCAGTTCTTC. Residues: CASTSRSWGVYDEQFF.

This chain joins TRBV10-3 and TRBJ1-1; no reliable D call. Trimming cost V 9 bases and J 6 bases, with 11 bases left between them. The germline V gene has CDR1 ENHRY and CDR2 SYGVKD. The CDR3 has 11 residues. The CDR3 DNA reads as TGTGCCATACAGACTGAGTCTGAAGCTTTCTTT. Translation: CAIQTESEAFF.

V gene TRBV6-1 combines with J gene TRBJ2-7; the match to TRBD2 covers 13 bases. Germline trimming cut 1 base from V and 12 bases from J; bases unmatched to any gene: 3. This CDR3 region has 13 residues. Germline CDR1 MNHNS, CDR2 SASEGT. CDR3 nucleotides: TGTGCCAGCAGTGAAGGGGGACTAGCGGGGAGGTACTTC. Amino acid sequence: CASSEGGLAGRYF.

This chain uses TRBV4-1 with TRBJ2-7, with D perhaps being TRBD1 or TRBD2 (5 bases each). The CDR3 has 15 amino acids. The V end was cut by 5 bases, the J end by 6 bases, with 20 bases between. Germline loops: CDR1 MGHRA, CDR2 YSYEKL. This CDR3 reads CASSWGSERGVEQYF. DNA for the CDR3: TGCGCCAGCAGCTGGGGGTCGGAGCGAGGGGTCGAGCAGTACTTC.

The chain combines TRBV6-4 with TRBJ2-6; D is undetermined. CDR1 is MRHNA, CDR2 SNTAGT, per germline. This CDR3 is 14 amino acids long. The V end was cut by 2 bases, the J end by 2 bases, with 4 bases between. CDR3 DNA sequence: TGTGCCAGCAGTGACAGGGCTGGGGCCAACGTCCTGACTTTC. Encoded protein: CASSDRAGANVLTF.

The J gene is TRBJ2-7, the V gene TRBV4-2; the match to TRBD2 covers 15 bases. Germline V gene data show CDR1 as LGHNA and CDR2 as YNFKEQ. The CDR3 totals 17 residues. With 4 bases clipped from V and 3 bases from J, the junction kept 7 bases outside the gene matches. The CDR3 coding sequence is TGTGCCAGCAGCCCCGGGACTAGCGGGAGGTTGGACTACGAGCAGTACTTC. It encodes CASSPGTSGRLDYEQYF.

This clone was detected a few times. The chain couples TRBV27 to TRBJ2-2, with 10 nucleotides matching TRBD2. In germline, CDR1 is MNHEY, CDR2 SMNVEV (reference sequence). The V and J ends lost 6 bases and 3 bases, in that order; junction bases with no gene match: 7. The length of the CDR3 is 16 residues. DNA of the CDR3: TGTGCCAGCAGCCGAACTAGCGGGACACACACCGGGGAGCTGTTTTTT. Residues: CASSRTSGTHTGELFF.

The V gene is TRBV29-1, the J gene TRBJ2-7; D is uncertain. CDR1 and CDR2 (germline): SQVTM, ANQGSEA. V lost 1 base, J lost 3 bases, and 7 bases lay in between. The length of the CDR3 is 12 residues. CDR3 bases: TGCAGCGTTGAAGCCAACGACTACGAGCAGTACTTC. This codes for CSVEANDYEQYF.

The rearrangement links TRBV7-3 to TRBJ2-3, with D perhaps TRBD1 or TRBD2 (5 bases each). Germline V CDR1 and CDR2: SGHTA, FQGTGA. The V and J ends lost 5 bases and 5 bases respectively, with 14 bases between them. The CDR3 has 14 residues. In DNA, the CDR3 is TGTGCCAGCAGCCCTGGGACGGACGGAGATACGCAGTATTTT. Translating gives CASSPGTDGDTQYF.

This chain joins TRBV7-7 and TRBJ2-3, with 7 bases identical to TRBD1. CDR3 length: 13 residues. Trimming removed 2 bases from V and 5 bases from J; junction bases left unmatched: 1. The germline V gene has CDR1 SSHAT and CDR2 FNYEAQ (reference sequence). The CDR3 spells CASSLRQGDTQYF. Here the CDR3 DNA reads TGTGCCAGCAGCTTACGACAGGGAGATACGCAGTATTTT.

The DNA for the CDR3 is TGTGCCAGCAGTGGGCCGGCGGGCGGATATGGCTACACCTTC. Amino acids: CASSGPAGGYGYTF. The V and J genes are TRBV6-5 and TRBJ1-2; D is unresolved. The V end lost 5 bases, the J end lost 5 bases, and 15 bases lay between the germline ends. The germline gives CDR1 MNHEY, CDR2 SVGAGI. The CDR3 consists of 14 residues.

By share, this clone ranks as large. The rearrangement links TRBV7-9 to TRBJ1-2; tentative D call: TRBD1 (6 bases). CDR1 and CDR2 (germline): SEHNR, FQNEAQ (reference sequence). Between the trimmed V and J ends, which lost 5 bases and 3 bases, there was a span of 13 bases. This CDR3 has 14 amino acids. The CDR3 nucleotides read TGTGCCAGCAGCCTACAGGGCGATGACTATGGCTACACCTTC. Protein sequence: CASSLQGDDYGYTF.

The genes are TRBV18 and TRBJ1-1; D may be TRBD1 (5 bases). CDR1 is KGHSH and CDR2 is LQKENI in the germline V gene. Trimming shortened V by 5 bases and J by 4 bases, and 17 bases separated the two germline ends. The CDR3 sequence is 15 residues long. The CDR3 protein is CASSLRGGTGTEAFF. CDR3 sequence (DNA): TGTGCCAGCTCATTACGGGGGGGGACCGGCACTGAAGCTTTCTTT.

V and J are TRBV29-1 and TRBJ2-1; D might be TRBD1 or TRBD2, each matching 6 bases. The CDR3 covers 18 residues. Germline V gene lookup returns CDR1 SQVTM and CDR2 ANQGSEA. With 0 bases removed from V and 10 bases from J, the gap between germline ends came to 28 bases. The CDR3 region is CSVEDDLIGGLTSFEQFF. The CDR3 coding sequence is TGCAGCGTTGAAGATGATCTCATCGGGGGCCTGACTAGTTTCGAGCAGTTCTTC.

This chain uses TRBV5-6 with TRBJ1-2; TRBD1 might be the D (6 bases). The CDR3 extends over 14 amino acids. Trimming took off 4 bases at V and 3 bases at J, with 13 bases between the two ends. In germline, CDR1 is SGHDT, CDR2 YYEEEE. The CDR3 protein is CASSLGGPYYGYTF. The CDR3 bases are TGTGCCAGCAGCCTGGGGGGGCCTTACTATGGCTACACCTTC.